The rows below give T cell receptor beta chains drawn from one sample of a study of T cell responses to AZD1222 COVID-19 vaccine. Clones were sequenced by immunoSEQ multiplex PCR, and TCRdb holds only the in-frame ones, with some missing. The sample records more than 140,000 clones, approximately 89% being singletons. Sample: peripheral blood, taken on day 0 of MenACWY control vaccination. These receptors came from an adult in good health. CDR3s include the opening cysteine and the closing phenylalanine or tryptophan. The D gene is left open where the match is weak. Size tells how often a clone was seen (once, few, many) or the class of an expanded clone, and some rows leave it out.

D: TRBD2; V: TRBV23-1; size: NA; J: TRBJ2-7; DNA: TGCGCCAGCAGTCAATCGACTAGCGGGAGTGATGTGAGATACGAGCAGTACTTC; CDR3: CASSQSTSGSDVRYEQYF
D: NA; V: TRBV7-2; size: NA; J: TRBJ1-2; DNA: TGTGCCAGCAGCCAGCAATCTACGACAGCTTCTAACTATGGCTACACCTTC; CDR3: CASSQQSTTASNYGYTF
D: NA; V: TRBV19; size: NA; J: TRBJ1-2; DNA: TGTGCCAGACCCACATCGGGTTGCTATGGCTACACCTTC; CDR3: CARPTSGCYGYTF
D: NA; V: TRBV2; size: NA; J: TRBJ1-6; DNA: TGTGCCAGCGAGTCAAATTCACCCCTCCACTTT; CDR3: CASESNSPLHF
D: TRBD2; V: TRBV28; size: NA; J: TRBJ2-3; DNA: TGTGCCAGCAGTTTGGTGGATAGCGGGGCACGTCTGGATACGCAGTATTTT; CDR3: CASSLVDSGARLDTQYF
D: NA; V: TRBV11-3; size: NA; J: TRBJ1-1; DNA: TGTGCCAGCAGCTCCTCCAGGGGCGCTGAAGCTTTCTTT; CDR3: CASSSSRGAEAFF
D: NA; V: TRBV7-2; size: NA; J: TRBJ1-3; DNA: TGTGCCAGCAGCGACAGAACTGGAAACACCATATATTTT; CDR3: CASSDRTGNTIYF
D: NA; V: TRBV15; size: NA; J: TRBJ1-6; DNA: TGTGCCACCAGCAGAGATCCGGTCTACTATAATTCACCCCTCCACTTT; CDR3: CATSRDPVYYNSPLHF
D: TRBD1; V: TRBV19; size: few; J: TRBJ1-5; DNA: TGTGCCAGTAGTATCGCCACAGGGGTAACAGGGCAGCCCCAGCATTTT; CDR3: CASSIATGVTGQPQHF
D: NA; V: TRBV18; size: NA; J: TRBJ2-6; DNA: TGTGCCAGCTCTTGGGACCTGGCCTCTGGGGCCAACGTCCTGACTTTC; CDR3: CASSWDLASGANVLTF
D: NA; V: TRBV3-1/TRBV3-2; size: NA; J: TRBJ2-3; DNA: TGTGCCAGCAGCCAAGAAACGGGGGGCCGTTCCGATACGCAGTATTTT; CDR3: CASSQETGGRSDTQYF
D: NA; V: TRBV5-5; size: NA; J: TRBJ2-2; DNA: TGTGCCAGCAGCTTGGTTTTAGGGAACACCGGGGAGCTGTTTTTT; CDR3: CASSLVLGNTGELFF
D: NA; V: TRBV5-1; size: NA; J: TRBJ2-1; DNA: TGCGCCAGCACCCTGGACGACTACTACAATGAGCAGTTCTTC; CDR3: CASTLDDYYNEQFF
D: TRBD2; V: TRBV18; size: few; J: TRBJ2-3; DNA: TGTGCCAGCTCACCAAGTCTAGCGGGAGGCGGCGATACGCAGTATTTT; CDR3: CASSPSLAGGGDTQYF
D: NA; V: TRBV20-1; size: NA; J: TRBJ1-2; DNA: TGCAGTGCTAGCTCCACCTATGGCTACACCTTC; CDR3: CSASSTYGYTF
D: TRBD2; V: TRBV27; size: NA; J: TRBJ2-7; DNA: TGTGCCAGCAGTTCCCCGACTAGCGGGGGGATCGAGCAGTACTTC; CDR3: CASSSPTSGGIEQYF
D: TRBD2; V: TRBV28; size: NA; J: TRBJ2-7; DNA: TGTGCCAGCACCCAGGGGGCTAGCGGGAGGGTGAGGGGCGAGCAGTACTTC; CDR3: CASTQGASGRVRGEQYF
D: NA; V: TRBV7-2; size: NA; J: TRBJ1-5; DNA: TGTGCCAGCAGCGGTAACAGAAATCAGCCCCAGCATTTT; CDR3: CASSGNRNQPQHF
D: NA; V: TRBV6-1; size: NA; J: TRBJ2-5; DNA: TGTGCCAGCAGTGAAGTCGGTTGGTACCAAGAGACCCAGTACTTC; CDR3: CASSEVGWYQETQYF
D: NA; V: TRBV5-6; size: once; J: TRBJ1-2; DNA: TGTGCCAGCAGCCTTGGTGGGGGGGCTGGCTATGGCTACACCTTC; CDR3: CASSLGGGAGYGYTF
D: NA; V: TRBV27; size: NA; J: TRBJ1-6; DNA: TGTGCCAGCAAGTTCGCCAGGGTACGGAATTCACCCCTCCACTTT; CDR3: CASKFARVRNSPLHF
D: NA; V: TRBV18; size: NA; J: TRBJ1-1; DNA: TGTGCCAGCTCGTCGACTGGGAACTTAGCCACTGAAGCTTTCTTT; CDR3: CASSSTGNLATEAFF
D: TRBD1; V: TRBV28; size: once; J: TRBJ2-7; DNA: TGTGCCAGCAGTCCGCCTGGGACAGGGGTAATGGGGCAGTACTTC; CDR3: CASSPPGTGVMGQYF
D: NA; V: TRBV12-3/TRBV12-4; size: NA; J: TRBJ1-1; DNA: TGTGCCAGCAGTTTATCAGGGGCTGGGGCTTTCTTT; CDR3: CASSLSGAGAFF
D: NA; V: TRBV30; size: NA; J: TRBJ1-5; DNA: TGTGCCTGGAGTGTATTGGGGGATCAGCCCCAGCATTTT; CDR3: CAWSVLGDQPQHF
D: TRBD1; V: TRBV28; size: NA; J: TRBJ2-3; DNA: TGTGCCAGCAGTCTCGGACAGGACACAGATACGCAGTATTTT; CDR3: CASSLGQDTDTQYF
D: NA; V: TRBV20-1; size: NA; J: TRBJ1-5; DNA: TGCAGTGCTAGTACACGGCGCGAACAGCCCCAGCATTTT; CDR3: CSASTRREQPQHF
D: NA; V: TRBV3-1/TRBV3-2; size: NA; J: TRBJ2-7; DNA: TGTGCCAGCAGTAATGGGGACAAGGAAGGCGAGCAGTACTTC; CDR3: CASSNGDKEGEQYF
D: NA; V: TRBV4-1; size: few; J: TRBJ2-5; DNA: TGCGCCAGCAGCCAAGGGAGGGCACGGGGATCGCGGCAAGAGACCCAGTACTTC; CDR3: CASSQGRARGSRQETQYF
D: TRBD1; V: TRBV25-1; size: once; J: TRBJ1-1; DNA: TGTGCCAGCAACGGTCCAAGACAGGGGGGACACACTGAAGCTTTCTTT; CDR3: CASNGPRQGGHTEAFF
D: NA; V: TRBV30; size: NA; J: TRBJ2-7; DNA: TGTGCCTGGAGACCGACAGCCGGGGAGCAGTACTTC; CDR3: CAWRPTAGEQYF
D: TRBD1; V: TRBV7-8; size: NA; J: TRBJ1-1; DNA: TGTGCCAGCAGCCTACTCCCCGGGACAGATGAAGCTTTCTTT; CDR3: CASSLLPGTDEAFF
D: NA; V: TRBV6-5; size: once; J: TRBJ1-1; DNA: TGTGCCAGCAGTTACGGGGCGACTGAAGCTTTCTTT; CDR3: CASSYGATEAFF
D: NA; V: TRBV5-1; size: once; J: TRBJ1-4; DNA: TGCGCCAGCAGATCTGACAGGATTAATGAAAAACTGTTTTTT; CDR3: CASRSDRINEKLFF
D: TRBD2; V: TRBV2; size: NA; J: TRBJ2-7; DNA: TGTGCCAGCATTCTAGCGGGAGAAGGACGGCAGTACTTC; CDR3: CASILAGEGRQYF
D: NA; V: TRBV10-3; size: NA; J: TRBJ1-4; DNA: TGTGCCATCAGTGAAGGGGACCAGGGTGAAAAACTGTTTTTT; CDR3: CAISEGDQGEKLFF
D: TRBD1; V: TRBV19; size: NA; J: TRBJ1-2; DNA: TGTGCCAGTAGTACCAGGGGGAACCGACGCTATGGCTACACCTTC; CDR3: CASSTRGNRRYGYTF
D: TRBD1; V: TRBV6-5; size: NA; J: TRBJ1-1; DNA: TGTGCCAGCAGGCCTCGGACAGGGAAATGGTATGAAGCTTTCTTT; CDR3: CASRPRTGKWYEAFF
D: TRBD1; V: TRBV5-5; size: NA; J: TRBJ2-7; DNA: TGTGCCAGCAGCTTGGATGGGACAGCCTCCTACGAGCAGTACTTC; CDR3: CASSLDGTASYEQYF
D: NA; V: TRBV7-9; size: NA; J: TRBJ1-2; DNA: TGTGCCAGCAGCTTAGTTGGGGACTATGGCTACACCTTC; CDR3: CASSLVGDYGYTF
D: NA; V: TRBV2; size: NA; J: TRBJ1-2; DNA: TGTGCCAGCAGGGGGAGCCCGGGACGGAACTATGGCTACACCTTC; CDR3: CASRGSPGRNYGYTF
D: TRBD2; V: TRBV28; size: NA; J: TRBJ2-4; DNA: TGTGCCAGCAGTGCCCCCGGGACTAGGGACGACATTCAGTACTTC; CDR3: CASSAPGTRDDIQYF
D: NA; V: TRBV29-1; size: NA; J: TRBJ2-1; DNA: TGCAGCGTTGTCGGTTCCCCGAATGAGCAGTTCTTC; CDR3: CSVVGSPNEQFF
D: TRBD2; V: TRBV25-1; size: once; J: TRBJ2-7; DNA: TGTGCCAGCAGTGAATATTTAGCGGGGCCAAATTACGAGCAGTACTTC; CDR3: CASSEYLAGPNYEQYF
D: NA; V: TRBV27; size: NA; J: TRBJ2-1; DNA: TGTGCCAGCAGTACCGGGGGCAGGGATGATGAGCAGTTCTTC; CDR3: CASSTGGRDDEQFF